These T cell receptor beta chains were read from a single sample in a study of blood T cell repertoires in COVID-19. The method was immunoSEQ multiplex PCR; TCRdb's version includes in-frame clones alone and lacks a portion of them. The sample lists 200,000 to 250,000 clones, 84% occurring once. Sample: peripheral blood. Every receptor here comes from a woman aged 55-70 years with acute or convalescent COVID-19. The conserved cysteine and the conserved F or W are not part of the CDR3 here. Fields, in order: J gene, V gene, clone size, CDR3 protein. The listing skips clone size in some rows; elsewhere it reads once, few, many or a size class.

>TRBJ2-1|TRBV19|once
ASSMSVGQGAHEQF
>TRBJ2-7|TRBV18|once
ASSQASGEQY
>TRBJ1-2|TRBV5-4|NA
ASSLKGGYYGYT
>TRBJ2-3|TRBV5-1|NA
ASSFTRGGTDTQY
>TRBJ2-3|TRBV13|NA
ASSSPSLTGEGDTQY
>TRBJ2-5|TRBV5-1|NA
ASSAGLLWETQY
>TRBJ2-5|TRBV5-1|NA
ASSPSGGAETQY
>TRBJ1-1|TRBV7-9|NA
ASSLSISDAF
>TRBJ1-2|TRBV5-4|NA
ASSGYRGDYGYT
>TRBJ2-1|TRBV4-2|once
ASSQDLGVRGGNEQF
>TRBJ1-5|TRBV10-3|once
AISESTGQPQH
>TRBJ2-1|TRBV28|NA
ASSFQGSWDNEQF
>TRBJ2-2|TRBV5-6|NA
ASSLVRQGAWYTGELF
>TRBJ2-7|TRBV4-1|NA
ASSQEETSGVVGFYEQY
>TRBJ2-7|TRBV7-9|NA
ASSLSEGAYEQY
>TRBJ2-3|TRBV30|NA
AWSVGGASLFTDTQY
>TRBJ2-1|TRBV4-1|NA
ASSLQRGGAGSYNEQF
>TRBJ1-2|TRBV2|NA
ASRIQGVFGYT
>TRBJ2-1|TRBV28|NA
ASSSFEIRDRGRREQF
>TRBJ1-2|TRBV19|NA
ASSRGQGGGYT
>TRBJ2-5|TRBV5-1|NA
ASSSGGGQETQY
>TRBJ2-2|TRBV18|NA
ASSLQRTGVNTGELF
>TRBJ2-7|TRBV5-1|once
ASSSGLAAAYEQY
>TRBJ1-6|TRBV6-5|NA
ASSYRGSSPLH
>TRBJ2-7|TRBV7-2|NA
ASSTLASYEQY
>TRBJ2-3|TRBV3-1/TRBV3-2|NA
ASSQDRWGGYTQY